Given below is one TCR beta chain in context. It lacks a known antigen. Qualities for individual bases were not recorded, and no much larger clone is one base off. This sample stems from a study of response to subunit inactivated influenza vaccine (dated by TCRdb to between 2017 and 2018). For the wider study: To follow how T cells responded to a trivalent subunit inactivated influenza vaccine, the researchers relied on deep quantitative profiling of the T cell receptor repertoire. The full study reports these points: The authors proposed that each seasonal influenza vaccination may bring in only a limited number of new T cells.

The library was obtained by RT-PCR. The reads were generated on an Illumina HiSeq 2500. TCRdb passed the public sequencing reads through fastp at Q25 and MiXCR, retaining productive beta sequences. Every distinct CDR3 protein forms one entry, paired with its most common genes and DNA. Within this sample are hundreds of thousands of distinct CDR3 sequences, with 10% to 15% of them counted one time only. Clones ranked in the top ten supply around 14% of the sample. Reading the label with the study, this specimen's time point is: approximately 47 days after influenza vaccine administration. Trimming leaves V shorter by 3 bases and J shorter by 4 bases, with the junction holding 8 bases beyond the gene matches. There are 16 amino acids in the CDR3, from cysteine to phenylalanine inclusive. The CDR3 DNA has 48 bases and is translated from base 1.

Here the chain combines TRBV12-3 or TRBV12-4 and TRBJ2-2, with 7 junctional bases fitting TRBD2. The source was PBMCs from blood, collected roughly 45 days after vaccination. The sequence derives from a man aged 45-65 years who received an inactivated influenza vaccine. Donor details come from another sample of the same person, matched by shared clones. The CDR3 in this case is CASSFGSRGSTGELFF. The DNA is TGTGCCAGCAGTTTTGGGTCGCGCGGGAGCACCGGGGAGCTGTTTTTT.